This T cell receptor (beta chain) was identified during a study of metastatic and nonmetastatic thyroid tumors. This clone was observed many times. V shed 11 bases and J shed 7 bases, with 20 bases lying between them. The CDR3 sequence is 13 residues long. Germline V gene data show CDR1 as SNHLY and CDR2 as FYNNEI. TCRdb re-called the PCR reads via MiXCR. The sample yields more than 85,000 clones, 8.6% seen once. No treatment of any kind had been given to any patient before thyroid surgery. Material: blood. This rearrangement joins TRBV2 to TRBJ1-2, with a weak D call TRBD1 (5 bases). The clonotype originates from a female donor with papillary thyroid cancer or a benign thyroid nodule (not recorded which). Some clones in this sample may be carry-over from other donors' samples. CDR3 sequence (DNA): TGTGCCGGACGGGGGGTGCCACGGGGTGGCTACACCTTC. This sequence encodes CAGRGVPRGGYTF.